Below are 20 T cell receptor beta chains sequenced from a single sample in a study of blood T cell repertoires in COVID-19. The data were produced by immunoSEQ multiplex PCR, yet TCRdb's version contains in-frame clones alone and is incomplete. Among 130,000 or so clones listed, over 80% were seen once. Source material: peripheral blood. These TCRs come from a man aged 45 to 65 with active COVID-19.

J is TRBJ2-5 and V is TRBV27, with 7 bases fitting TRBD1. Germline CDR1 and CDR2: MNHEY and SMNVEV (reference sequence). After removal of 5 bases from V and 3 bases from J, the junction contained 3 bases not matched to a gene. CDR3 length: 13 amino acids. The CDR3 DNA reads as TGTGCCAGCAGTCCCGGACAGGAAGAGACCCAGTACTTC. Its protein product is CASSPGQEETQYF.

This clone was observed once. The chain has TRBV5-4 and TRBJ2-7, with D possibly TRBD1 on 7 matching bases. V was cut by 3 bases and J by 2 bases, with 15 bases left in between. CDR3 size: 15 residues. The V gene's germline CDR1 is SGHNT and CDR2 YYREEE (reference sequence). The CDR3 DNA follows: TGTGCCAGCAGCTGGAACGGGGGACAGACCTACGAGCAGTACTTC. This translates into CASSWNGGQTYEQYF.

This rearrangement joins TRBV7-2 to TRBJ2-7; 11 bases are a match to TRBD1. J gave up 7 bases and V 1 base, and 6 bases lay outside the gene matches. The CDR3 has 15 residues. CDR1 is SGHTA and CDR2 is FQGNSA in the germline V gene. CDR3 region: CASSLEDRGRGEQYF. The CDR3 DNA reads as TGTGCCAGCAGCTTAGAGGACAGGGGGCGAGGGGAGCAGTACTTC.

The V gene is TRBV27, the J gene TRBJ2-3; 9 bases agree with TRBD1. Germline values: CDR1 MNHEY, CDR2 SMNVEV (reference sequence). V dropped 6 bases and J dropped 2; count of bases not matched to a gene: 6. CDR3 length: 15 amino acids. CDR3 amino acids: CASSGQGTITDTQYF. CDR3 sequence (DNA): TGTGCCAGCAGCGGACAGGGGACCATCACAGATACGCAGTATTTT.

The rearrangement links TRBV6-6 to TRBJ1-1; TRBD1 matches at 7 bases. Germline V gene sequence: CDR1 MNHNY, CDR2 SVGAGI (reference sequence). The J segment lost 5 bases and the V segment lost 6 bases, leaving 6 bases of the junction unmatched. CDR3 length equals 13 residues. In DNA form, the CDR3 reads TGTGCCAGCAGGTTCAGGGGGGAGACTGAAGCTTTCTTT. Translation gives CASRFRGETEAFF.

The rearrangement links TRBV4-3 to TRBJ2-5; 7 bases fit TRBD1. Germline V gene lookup returns CDR1 LGHNA and CDR2 YSLEER. The CDR3 length is 17 residues. With V trimmed by 5 bases and J by 4 bases, 16 bases remained unmatched. This CDR3 reads CASSSRAQTGSPETQYF. The CDR3, as DNA: TGCGCCAGCAGCTCCCGAGCCCAGACAGGGAGTCCAGAGACCCAGTACTTC.

This clone showed up just a few times. The rearrangement links TRBV12-2 to TRBJ1-5; the table gives TRBD1 as D, unverified against the DNA. TRBV12-2 is a documented pseudogene. CDR3 size: 15 residues. The CDR3 sequence: CASRPQGEGNQPQHF. CDR3 DNA sequence: TGTGCAAGTCGCCCACAGGGGGAAGGCAATCAGCCCCAGCATTTT.

The rearrangement joins TRBV9 to TRBJ2-3; 8 bases agree with TRBD1. The germline gives CDR1 SGDLS, CDR2 YYNGEE. The junction had 8 bases not matched to a gene; V was cut back by 1 base and J by 4 bases. The CDR3 totals 16 residues. The CDR3 sequence: CASSVRGDRSADTQYF. In nucleotides, the CDR3 is TGTGCCAGCAGCGTAAGGGGGGACAGGAGTGCAGATACGCAGTATTTT.

This clone appeared a single time. Here the CDR3 DNA reads TGTGCCACCACCAACCTCGGGACTAGCGGGGGGGCGGATAAATCAAATACGCAGTATTTT. This translates into CATTNLGTSGGADKSNTQYF. The rearrangement links TRBV3-1 (or the pseudogene TRBV3-2) to TRBJ2-3, with TRBD2 matching over 16 bases. CDR1 LGHDT and CDR2 YNNKEL come from the germline V gene (reference sequence). V shed 10 bases, J shed 7 bases, and the junction held 23 bases outside the gene matches. CDR3 length: 20 residues.

The chain is built from TRBV12-5 and TRBJ2-3; no reliable D call. V lost 1 base to trimming and J lost 3 bases, with 11 bases between them. The V gene's germline CDR1 is LGHNT and CDR2 FRNRAP. This CDR3 is built from 15 residues. The CDR3 reads CASGLDLGLTDTQYF. The CDR3 DNA sequence: TGTGCTAGTGGTTTGGATTTGGGCCTAACAGATACGCAGTATTTT.

V and J are TRBV4-2 and TRBJ1-5, with D tentatively TRBD1 (5 bases). CDR3 size: 18 residues. V was cut by 0 bases and J by 1 base, with 16 bases left in between. The germline V gene encodes CDR1 LGHNA and CDR2 YNFKEQ. CDR3 sequence: CASSQEASRVGSNQPQHF. The CDR3 DNA is TGTGCCAGCAGCCAAGAAGCGAGCAGGGTCGGCAGCAATCAGCCCCAGCATTTT.

This clone has only one observation. The V gene is TRBV13, the J gene TRBJ2-1, with 8 bases aligning to TRBD1. The CDR3 covers 18 residues. Germline trimming cut 4 bases from V and 4 bases from J; bases unmatched to any gene: 15. The germline gives CDR1 PRHDT, CDR2 FYEKMQ (reference sequence). CDR3 bases: TGTGCCAGCAGCTCCTTACGCATAGACAGGGGAAGGTACAATGAGCAGTTCTTC. It encodes CASSSLRIDRGRYNEQFF.

The rearrangement uses TRBV18 and TRBJ2-7; TRBD2 aligns across 11 bases. This CDR3 has 14 residues. J was trimmed by 4 bases and V by 5 bases; bases with no gene match: 4. In germline, CDR1 is KGHSH, CDR2 LQKENI. CDR3 loop: CASSSTSGGYEQYF. CDR3 in DNA: TGTGCCAGCTCATCTACTAGCGGGGGTTACGAGCAGTACTTC.

J is TRBJ2-1 and V is TRBV4-3; TRBD2 might be the D (5 bases). The CDR3 contains 18 residues. CDR1 is LGHNA, CDR2 YSLEER, per germline. Trimming removed 0 bases at V and 0 bases at J, with 15 bases between. CDR3 protein: CASSQDGSSQNSYNEQFF. CDR3 nucleotide sequence: TGCGCCAGCAGCCAAGATGGTTCTAGCCAAAACTCCTACAATGAGCAGTTCTTC.

This chain joins TRBV18 and TRBJ2-7; 9 bases match TRBD1. Germline V gives CDR1 KGHSH, CDR2 LQKENI. This CDR3 has 15 residues. Trimming took 1 base from V and 2 from J; bases not matched to a gene: 3. The CDR3 is CASSPQDRGTYEQYF. CDR3 nucleotides: TGTGCCAGCTCACCACAGGACAGGGGCACCTACGAGCAGTACTTC.

The chain joins TRBV19 to TRBJ1-5, with TRBD1 as a possible D gene (6 bases). Trimming removed 2 bases at V and 5 bases at J, with 13 bases between. This CDR3 has 15 residues. CDR1 is LNHDA, CDR2 SQIVND, per germline (reference sequence). CDR3 in DNA: TGTGCCAGTAGTATACCCGACAGGTGGGATCAGCCCCAGCATTTT. The encoded protein is CASSIPDRWDQPQHF.

This chain joins TRBV24-1 and TRBJ2-1, with 8 bases matching TRBD1. CDR3 length equals 15 residues. The junction had 5 bases not matched to a gene; V was cut back by 3 bases and J by 5 bases. CDR1 and CDR2 from the germline V gene are KGHDR and SFDVKD. The CDR3 protein is CATSDGGQVNNEQFF. CDR3 sequence (DNA): TGTGCCACCAGTGATGGGGGACAGGTCAACAATGAGCAGTTCTTC.

The genes are TRBV30 and TRBJ1-1, with no clear D. V gave up 2 bases and J gave up 0 bases, with 4 bases separating them. Looked up from germline, CDR1 is GTSNPN and CDR2 is SVGIG (reference sequence). There are 12 residues in the CDR3. CDR3 protein: CAWSPVNTEAFF. CDR3 DNA sequence: TGTGCCTGGAGTCCAGTGAACACTGAAGCTTTCTTT.

The chain is built from TRBV6-5 and TRBJ2-1; 11 bases map to TRBD2. This CDR3 region has 15 residues. CDR1 is MNHEY and CDR2 is SVGAGI in the germline V gene. V gave up 2 bases and J gave up 9 bases; unmatched junction bases: 6. CDR3 in DNA: TGTGCCAGCAGTTACGCTAGCGGGGGGAGTAGTGAGCAGTTCTTC. It yields the protein CASSYASGGSSEQFF.

CDR3: CASSLDAGGNNEQFF. CDR3 DNA sequence: TGTGCCAGCAGCTTGGATGCAGGGGGGAACAATGAGCAGTTCTTC. The chain combines TRBV5-4 with TRBJ2-1; tentative D call: TRBD1 (7 bases). The CDR3 runs to 15 residues. CDR1 SGHNT and CDR2 YYREEE come from the germline V gene (reference sequence). Trimming took 0 bases from V and 5 from J, leaving 12 bases between them.